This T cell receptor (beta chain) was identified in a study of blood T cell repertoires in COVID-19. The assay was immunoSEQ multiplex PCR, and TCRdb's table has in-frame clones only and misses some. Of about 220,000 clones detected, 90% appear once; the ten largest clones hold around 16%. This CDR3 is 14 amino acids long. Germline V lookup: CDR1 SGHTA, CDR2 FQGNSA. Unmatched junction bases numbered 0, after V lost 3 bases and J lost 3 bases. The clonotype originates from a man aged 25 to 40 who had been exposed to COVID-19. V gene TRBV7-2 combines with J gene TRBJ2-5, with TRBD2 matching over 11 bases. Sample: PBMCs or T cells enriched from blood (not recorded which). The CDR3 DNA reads TGTGCCAGCAGCTTTAGCGGGGGGGAAGAGACCCAGTACTTC. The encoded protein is CASSFSGGEETQYF.